The clone carrying this TCR beta chain was seen a single time. Under the authors' procedure: For nucleated cells, counts were estimated from reference gene primer amplification. Clones were sequenced by immunoSEQ multiplex PCR, and TCRdb holds only the in-frame ones, with some missing. V, J and clone size derive from that table, while D and trimming were established from the DNA sequence. Counted here are 69,000 or so clones, 90% occurring once; the ten biggest clones make up 5.3%. From germline, CDR1 is SGHDT and CDR2 YYEEEE. The V gene lost 4 bases and the J gene lost 7 bases, with 21 bases spanning the gap. This CDR3 region has 15 residues. This sample stems from a study of blood T cell repertoires in COVID-19. Whole-study context: In each case, the material was cDNA or gDNA derived from T cells, B-cell-depleted T cells, or PBMCs.

V is TRBV5-6 and J is TRBJ2-7; tentative D call: TRBD1 (6 bases). The sequencing sample was made of peripheral blood. The receptor comes from a man aged 50 to 59 with acute or convalescent COVID-19. This CDR3 reads CASSPRQELREEQYF. Here the CDR3 DNA reads TGTGCCAGCAGCCCAAGACAGGAACTACGCGAGGAGCAGTACTTC.